This record looks at one TCR beta chain sequence and its context. What it recognizes is unknown. The data were obtained in a study of identical twins. Study observations and caveats: Insertion counts were lower in abundant cord blood beta clonotypes, a trend that memory repertoires did not show. There was more out-of-frame TCR alpha sharing in monozygotic twins than models estimated. A cross-sectional statistical analysis, not follow-up of the same donors, supported the conclusions.

Germline CDR1 SQVTM, CDR2 ANQGSEA. Trimming took off 3 bases at V and 5 bases at J, with 13 bases between the two ends. This CDR3 is built from 13 residues. TCRdb fed the 5' RACE reads into MiXCR, producing one record per CDR3 protein. Among 200,000 to 250,000 distinct CDR3 sequences listed, around 15% were seen once. What was sequenced was memory (CD45RO+) T cells sorted from blood. The clonotype was recovered from a woman under 30 in good health. V gene TRBV29-1 combines with J gene TRBJ1-2; D gene ambiguous. The chain's CDR3 is CSVDYPRPYGYTF. CDR3 coding DNA: TGCAGCGTTGACTATCCCAGACCATATGGCTACACCTTC.